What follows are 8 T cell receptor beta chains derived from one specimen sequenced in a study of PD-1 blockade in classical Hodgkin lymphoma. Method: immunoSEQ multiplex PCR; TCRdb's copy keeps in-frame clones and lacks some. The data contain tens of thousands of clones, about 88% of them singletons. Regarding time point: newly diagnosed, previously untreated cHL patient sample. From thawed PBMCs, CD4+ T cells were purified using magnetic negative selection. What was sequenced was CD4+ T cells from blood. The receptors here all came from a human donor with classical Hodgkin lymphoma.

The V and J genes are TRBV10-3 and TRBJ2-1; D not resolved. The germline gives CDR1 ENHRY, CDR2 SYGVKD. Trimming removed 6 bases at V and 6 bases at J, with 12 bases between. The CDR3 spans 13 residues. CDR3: CAIRQESGNEQFF. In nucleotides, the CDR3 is TGTGCCATCAGGCAGGAGTCGGGCAATGAGCAGTTCTTC.

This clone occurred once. The DNA of the CDR3 is TGCGCCAGCAGCTTGGGGACTAGCGGTGATACGCAGTATTTT. This sequence encodes CASSLGTSGDTQYF. This chain uses TRBV5-1 with TRBJ2-3; 10 positions match TRBD2. CDR1 SGHRS and CDR2 YFSETQ come from the germline V gene. This CDR3 comprises 14 residues. V gave up 0 bases and J gave up 6 bases; unmatched junction bases: 1.

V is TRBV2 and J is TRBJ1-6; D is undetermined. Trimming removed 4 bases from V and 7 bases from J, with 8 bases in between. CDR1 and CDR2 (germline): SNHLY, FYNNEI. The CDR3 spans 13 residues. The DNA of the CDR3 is TGTGCCAGCAGTGGTCTTGCCAATTCACCCCTCCACTTT. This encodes CASSGLANSPLHF. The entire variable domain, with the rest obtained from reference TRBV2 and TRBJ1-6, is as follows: EPEVTQTPSHQVTQMGQEVILRCVPISNHLYFYWYRQILGQKVEFLVSFYNNEISEKSEIFDDQFSVERPDGSNFTLKIRSTKLEDSAMYFCASSGLANSPLHFGNGTRLTVT.

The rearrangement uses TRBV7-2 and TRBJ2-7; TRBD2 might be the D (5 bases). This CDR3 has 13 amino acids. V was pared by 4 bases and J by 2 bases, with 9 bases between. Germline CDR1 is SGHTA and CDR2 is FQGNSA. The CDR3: CASSSAGTYEQYV. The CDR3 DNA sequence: TGTGCCAGCAGCTCCGCCGGGACCTACGAGCAGTACGTC.

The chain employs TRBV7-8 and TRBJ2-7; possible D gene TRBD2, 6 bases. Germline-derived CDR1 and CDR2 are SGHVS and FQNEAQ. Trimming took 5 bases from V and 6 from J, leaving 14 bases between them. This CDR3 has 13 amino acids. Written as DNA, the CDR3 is TGTGCCAGCAGCCCTACCGCGGGGCGCGAGCAGTACTTC. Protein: CASSPTAGREQYF. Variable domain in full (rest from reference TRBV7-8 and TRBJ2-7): GAGVSQSPRYKVAKRGQDVALRCDPISGHVSLFWYQQALGQGPEFLTYFQNEAQLDKSGLPSDRFFAERPEGSVSTLKIQRTQQEDSAVYLCASSPTAGREQYFGPGTRLTVT.

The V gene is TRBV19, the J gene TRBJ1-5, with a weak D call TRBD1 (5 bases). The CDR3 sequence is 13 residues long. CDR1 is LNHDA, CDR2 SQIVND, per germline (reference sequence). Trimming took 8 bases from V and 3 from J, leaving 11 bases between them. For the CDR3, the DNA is TGTGCCAGTGGGGCAGTGTACAATCAGCCCCAGCATTTT. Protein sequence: CASGAVYNQPQHF.

In DNA form, the CDR3 reads TGTGCCAGCAGCCCCTGGACTAGCGGCAGGTACCAAGAGACCCAGTACTTC. This sequence encodes CASSPWTSGRYQETQYF. This chain joins TRBV7-2 and TRBJ2-5, with TRBD2 matching over 10 bases. Germline V gene sequence: CDR1 SGHTA, CDR2 FQGNSA. V dropped 5 bases and J dropped 0; count of bases not matched to a gene: 9. CDR3 length: 17 residues.

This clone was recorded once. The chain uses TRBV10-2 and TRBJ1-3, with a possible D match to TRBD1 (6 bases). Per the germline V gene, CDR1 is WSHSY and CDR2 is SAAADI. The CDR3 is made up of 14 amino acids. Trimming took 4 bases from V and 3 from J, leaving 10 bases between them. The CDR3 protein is CASSGRDNGNTIYF. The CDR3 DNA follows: TGCGCCAGCAGTGGCCGGGACAATGGAAACACCATATATTTT.